The following is a TCR beta chain sequence with its context. The antigen is undetermined. This record comes from a study of brain T cells in children with intractable seizures. Whole-study results and caveats: Only CDR3 sequence similarity suggested viral specificity, without known HCMV serostatus. Clones missing pre-surgery may reflect undersampling of that blood sample.

The assay was immunoSEQ multiplex PCR, and TCRdb's table has in-frame clones only and misses some. In the table there are about 340,000 clones, about 93% of which are singletons. Documented time point: blood from clinic visit 5 months post-surgery; TSC patient then seizure free. Only cases whose brain tissue showed the highest T cell transcript signatures were sequenced. Patients received at least one anti-epileptic drug before surgery. V dropped 1 base and J dropped 2 bases, with 21 bases sitting between them. Germline V gives CDR1 MGHRA, CDR2 YSYEKL. This CDR3 spans 19 amino acids. The V and J genes are TRBV4-1 and TRBJ1-5; no reliable D call. The TCR originated in a boy in the first two years of life with tuberous sclerosis and intractable seizures. This specimen was peripheral blood, taken 4 to 5 months after surgery. The CDR3 reads CASSQVVSGTTEGNQPQHF. As DNA, the CDR3 is TGCGCCAGCAGCCAAGTCGTTTCCGGAACCACTGAGGGCAATCAGCCCCAGCATTTT.